The 32 T cell receptor beta chains below were found in one sample sequenced in a study of CD8 T cells in ankylosing spondylitis. TCRdb passed the 5' RACE reads through MiXCR, listing each CDR3 protein once. The table has roughly 250,000 distinct CDR3 sequences, roughly a tenth seen once. Sequencing was carried out using blood, either unsorted or a sorted T cell fraction (not recorded which). Source of these receptors: a male donor with ankylosing spondylitis or in good health (not recorded which).

The chain joins TRBV6-1 to TRBJ1-5; unclear D gene. Per germline, CDR1 MNHNS and CDR2 SASEGT. The CDR3 contains 13 residues. The V end lost 9 bases, the J end lost 0 bases, and 9 bases lay between the germline ends. The CDR3 region is CASLQYSNQPQHF. In DNA form, the CDR3 reads TGTGCCAGTCTTCAATATAGCAATCAGCCCCAGCATTTT.

This clonotype was found many times. The genes are TRBV20-1 and TRBJ2-1; D is undetermined. Per the germline V gene, CDR1 is DFQATT and CDR2 is SNEGSKA (reference sequence). This CDR3 region has 12 residues. The CDR3 nucleotides are TGCAGCGCCGATATCACCTACAATGAGCAGTTCTTC. It specifies CSADITYNEQFF.

This clonotype was seen many times. This chain connects TRBV30 to TRBJ2-7; D is uncertain. Trimming took 5 bases from V and 0 from J, leaving 11 bases between them. The CDR3 has 13 residues. The germline V gene encodes CDR1 GTSNPN and CDR2 SVGIG (reference sequence). The CDR3 sequence is CAWQRGRSYEQYF. The CDR3 DNA sequence: TGTGCCTGGCAAAGAGGCCGCTCCTACGAGCAGTACTTC.

This clonotype was detected many times. V is TRBV5-6 and J is TRBJ2-3; the match to TRBD1 covers 7 bases. Per the germline V gene, CDR1 is SGHDT and CDR2 is YYEEEE. There are 14 residues in the CDR3. V gave up 4 bases and J gave up 5 bases; unmatched junction bases: 7. This CDR3 reads CASSPPTGKDTQYF. CDR3 DNA sequence: TGTGCCAGCAGCCCTCCGACAGGGAAAGATACGCAGTATTTT.

This clonotype occurred many times. The chain joins TRBV7-6 to TRBJ2-1; possibly TRBD1 or TRBD2 for D (5 bases each). This CDR3 spans 15 amino acids. V lost 5 bases, J lost 6 bases, and 17 bases lay in between. The germline V gene encodes CDR1 SGHVS and CDR2 FNYEAQ. CDR3 protein: CASSPGAPKGNEQFF. The CDR3 DNA follows: TGTGCCAGCAGCCCCGGGGCCCCCAAGGGCAATGAGCAGTTCTTC.

This clonotype was counted a few times. The chain links TRBV11-3 to TRBJ2-7; a weak D match, TRBD1 (6 bases). The CDR3 is 15 amino acids. CDR1 is SGHNT and CDR2 is YENEEA in the germline V gene. Trimming removed 0 bases at V and 1 base at J, with 10 bases between. The CDR3 region has the DNA TGTGCCAGCAGCTTAGACCCAGGGGCTTCCTACGAGCAGTACTTC. This codes for CASSLDPGASYEQYF.

This clonotype has at least ten counts. The rearrangement links TRBV14 to TRBJ2-1, with 8 bases lining up with TRBD2. The CDR3 sequence is 17 residues long. CDR1 is SGHDN and CDR2 is FVKESK in the germline V gene. Unmatched junction bases numbered 9, after V lost 1 base and J lost 4 bases. CDR3 amino acids: CASSQVGAGGLYNEQFF. CDR3 DNA: TGTGCCAGCAGCCAAGTAGGGGCGGGGGGACTATACAATGAGCAGTTCTTC.

This clonotype was recorded at least ten times. The genes are TRBV20-1 and TRBJ2-2; 7 bases agree with TRBD1. V shed 5 bases, J shed 5 bases, and the junction held 8 bases outside the gene matches. The germline V gene has CDR1 DFQATT and CDR2 SNEGSKA (reference sequence). The CDR3 consists of 14 residues. In DNA, the CDR3 is TGCAGTGCTTTGACAGGGCTGTCGACCGGGGAGCTGTTTTTT. Residues: CSALTGLSTGELFF.

This clonotype has a count of ten or more. V gene TRBV7-2 combines with J gene TRBJ2-7, with D possibly matching TRBD2 (6 bases). The CDR3 has 15 residues. With 1 base removed from V and 3 bases from J, the gap between germline ends came to 13 bases. Germline loops: CDR1 SGHTA, CDR2 FQGNSA. The chain's CDR3 is CASSLGDGGLYEQYF. The CDR3 DNA follows: TGTGCCAGCAGCTTAGGCGACGGGGGACTCTACGAGCAGTACTTC. Using reference TRBV7-2 and TRBJ2-7 for the parts outside the CDR3, the full variable domain is GAGVSQSPSNKVTEKGKDVELRCDPISGHTALYWYRQSLGQGLEFLIYFQGNSAPDKSGLPSDRFSAERTGGSVSTLTIQRTQQEDSAVYLCASSLGDGGLYEQYFGPGTRLTVT.

This clonotype was found many times. This chain joins TRBV3-1 and TRBJ2-3; 8 bases fit TRBD2. Germline V gene lookup returns CDR1 LGHDT and CDR2 YNNKEL (reference sequence). This CDR3 contains 14 residues. The V segment lost 4 bases and the J segment 5 bases; nucleotides outside the gene matches: 5. CDR3 sequence: CASSRSGRIDTQYF. CDR3 sequence (DNA): TGTGCCAGCAGCCGCAGCGGGAGAATAGATACGCAGTATTTT.

The chain joins TRBV27 to TRBJ2-7; 10 bases agree with TRBD1. CDR1 MNHEY and CDR2 SMNVEV come from the germline V gene (reference sequence). After removal of 2 bases from V and 5 bases from J, the junction contained 6 bases not matched to a gene. CDR3 size: 15 residues. The CDR3 protein is CASSLGDRGLDEQYF. CDR3 bases: TGTGCCAGCAGTTTAGGTGACAGGGGGCTAGACGAGCAGTACTTC.

This clonotype has more than one count but fewer than ten. CDR3 protein: CASSYSNGADDEQYF. Here the CDR3 DNA reads TGTGCCAGCAGTTACTCGAACGGGGCGGACGACGAGCAGTACTTC. The J gene is TRBJ2-7, the V gene TRBV6-5; D possibly uses TRBD1 or TRBD2 (5 bases each). This CDR3 has 15 amino acids. Germline values: CDR1 MNHEY, CDR2 SVGAGI. Trimming removed 0 bases at V and 5 bases at J, with 14 bases between.

This clonotype was seen at least ten times. This chain links TRBV11-2 with TRBJ1-1; D not resolved. Trimming took 2 bases from V and 2 from J, leaving 9 bases between them. The CDR3 spans 14 residues. CDR1 is SGHAT and CDR2 is FQNNGV in the germline V gene. CDR3 loop: CASSLLEGNTEAFF. As DNA, the CDR3 is TGTGCCAGCAGCTTATTGGAGGGTAACACTGAAGCTTTCTTT.

At least ten counts were recorded for this clonotype. The V call is TRBV25-1, the J call TRBJ2-5; maybe TRBD2 (7 bases). V lost 4 bases to trimming and J lost 1 base, with 10 bases between them. Germline loops: CDR1 MGHDK, CDR2 SYGVNS. This CDR3 is built from 14 residues. The chain's CDR3 is CASSGGGRQETQYF. CDR3 coding DNA: TGTGCCAGCAGTGGGGGGGGGCGCCAAGAGACCCAGTACTTC.

This rearrangement joins TRBV7-9 to TRBJ1-3; D gene ambiguous. The CDR3 length is 15 residues. CDR1 and CDR2 (germline): SEHNR, FQNEAQ (reference sequence). V was shortened by 5 bases and J by 1 base, with 12 bases between the two germline ends. The CDR3 spells CASSDTFGSGNTIYF. In nucleotides, the CDR3 is TGTGCCAGCAGCGACACCTTCGGGTCTGGAAACACCATATATTTT.

The chain combines TRBV20-1 with TRBJ1-5; D might be TRBD1 (5 bases). CDR1 DFQATT and CDR2 SNEGSKA come from the germline V gene (reference sequence). The CDR3 has 13 amino acids. Trimming took 6 bases from V and 4 from J, leaving 13 bases between them. The CDR3 DNA is TGCAGTGCCCTACGCCGGGGGAATCAGCCCCAGCATTTT. Translated: CSALRRGNQPQHF.

This clonotype has at least ten counts. The chain couples TRBV18 to TRBJ1-1, with TRBD1 identical over 7 bases. This CDR3 is 14 amino acids long. Unmatched junction bases numbered 6, after V lost 3 bases and J lost 5 bases. Germline V gene lookup returns CDR1 KGHSH and CDR2 LQKENI. This CDR3 reads CASSPDTGDTEAFF. CDR3 in DNA: TGTGCCAGCTCACCGGATACAGGGGATACTGAAGCTTTCTTT.

This clonotype was seen many times. The CDR3 reads CSARDQGRNTGELFF. CDR3 nucleotides: TGCAGTGCTAGAGATCAGGGCAGAAACACCGGGGAGCTGTTTTTT. The rearrangement uses TRBV20-1 and TRBJ2-2; D might be TRBD1 (5 bases). V was shortened by 0 bases and J by 2 bases, with 10 bases between the two germline ends. Germline values: CDR1 DFQATT, CDR2 SNEGSKA (reference sequence). CDR3 length: 15 residues.

Ten or more counts support this clonotype. CDR3 coding DNA: TGCAGCGTTGAGGGTAACGACTATGGCTACACCTTC. Amino acid sequence: CSVEGNDYGYTF. The chain has TRBV29-1 and TRBJ1-2; no definite D call. The CDR3 runs to 12 residues. Trimming stripped 3 bases from V and 3 bases from J, with 8 bases between. Germline CDR1 is SQVTM and CDR2 is ANQGSEA.

This clonotype was detected many times. This chain uses TRBV5-6 with TRBJ2-4, with D perhaps TRBD1 (5 bases). The CDR3 is made up of 16 amino acids. The ends were cut back, 0 bases at V and 2 bases at J, with 12 bases in the middle. Germline V gives CDR1 SGHDT, CDR2 YYEEEE. CDR3 coding DNA: TGTGCCAGCAGCTTGGTTGGCAGGGAACCCAAAAACATTCAGTACTTC. Encoded protein: CASSLVGREPKNIQYF.

In this sample, this clonotype turned up many times. Since no conserved phenylalanine or tryptophan closes the CDR3, a read error is the likely cause. The DNA is left out, because the CDR3 cannot be placed on it with certainty; the CDR3 is given as TCRdb lists it. The chain combines TRBV3-1 with TRBJ2-7; TRBD2, as called in the table, went unchecked against the DNA. The CDR3 is made up of 8 amino acids, end residues included. The germline CDR1 and CDR2 sequences are LGHDT and YNNKEL (reference sequence). The chain's CDR3 is CASPSRSA.

This clonotype was seen repeatedly, ten times or more. V is TRBV20-1 and J is TRBJ2-3; tentatively, D is TRBD2 (5 bases). This CDR3 region has 14 residues. The germline V gene encodes CDR1 DFQATT and CDR2 SNEGSKA (reference sequence). Trimming removed 3 bases at V and 2 bases at J, with 12 bases between. DNA of the CDR3: TGCAGTGCTAGTGATGGACTCGTCACAGATACGCAGTATTTT. Its protein is CSASDGLVTDTQYF.

This clonotype appeared many times. The chain has TRBV12-3 or TRBV12-4 and TRBJ1-1; maybe TRBD1 (5 bases). Trimming removed 8 bases at V and 5 bases at J, with 12 bases between. The CDR3 consists of 12 residues. Here the CDR3 reads CASGIGGTEAFF. The CDR3 region has the DNA TGTGCCAGCGGGATTGGGGGAACTGAAGCTTTCTTT.

This clonotype has only a few counts. The rearrangement links TRBV7-8 to TRBJ2-7; tentative D call: TRBD2 (5 bases). The CDR3 runs to 14 residues. Trimming stripped 1 base from V and 6 bases from J, with 13 bases between. The germline V gene encodes CDR1 SGHVS and CDR2 FQNEAQ. The CDR3 DNA follows: TGTGCCAGCAGCTTAGTCACGGCCGGGATCGAGCAGTACTTC. It yields the protein CASSLVTAGIEQYF.

This clonotype was picked up many times. The chain couples TRBV20-1 to TRBJ2-1; no clear D gene. The ends were cut back, 6 bases at V and 8 bases at J, with 8 bases in the middle. CDR1 DFQATT and CDR2 SNEGSKA come from the germline V gene (reference sequence). This CDR3 comprises 10 residues. CDR3 coding DNA: TGCAGTGCACACCGGGATGAGCAGTTCTTC. It encodes CSAHRDEQFF.

This clonotype was seen ten or more times. The chain carries TRBV7-8 and TRBJ2-5; 11 bases map to TRBD2. The V and J ends lost 4 bases and 5 bases, in that order; junction bases with no gene match: 9. Looked up from germline, CDR1 is SGHVS and CDR2 is FQNEAQ. This CDR3 comprises 16 residues. The CDR3 DNA reads as TGTGCCAGCAGCTGGGGAGAGACTAGCGGGGCTGAGACCCAGTACTTC. It specifies CASSWGETSGAETQYF. The whole variable domain, remainder taken from reference TRBV7-8 and TRBJ2-5, is GAGVSQSPRYKVAKRGQDVALRCDPISGHVSLFWYQQALGQGPEFLTYFQNEAQLDKSGLPSDRFFAERPEGSVSTLKIQRTQQEDSAVYLCASSWGETSGAETQYFGPGTRLLVL.

The CDR3 sequence: CASSLLGGSGGAYEQYF. The CDR3 nucleotides read TGTGCCAGCAGCCTCCTGGGGGGTAGCGGGGGGGCCTACGAGCAGTACTTC. The chain carries TRBV7-2 and TRBJ2-7, with 11 nucleotides matching TRBD2. There are 17 residues in the CDR3. With 5 bases clipped from V and 2 bases from J, the junction kept 11 bases outside the gene matches. The germline gives CDR1 SGHTA, CDR2 FQGNSA. The full variable domain, in which reference TRBV7-2 and TRBJ2-7 provide the parts outside the CDR3, is GAGVSQSPSNKVTEKGKDVELRCDPISGHTALYWYRQSLGQGLEFLIYFQGNSAPDKSGLPSDRFSAERTGGSVSTLTIQRTQQEDSAVYLCASSLLGGSGGAYEQYFGPGTRLTVT.

This clonotype showed up many times. The rearrangement joins TRBV5-1 to TRBJ1-2, with D perhaps matching TRBD1 (5 bases). V lost 0 bases, J lost 5 bases, and 17 bases lay in between. Germline V gene sequence: CDR1 SGHRS, CDR2 YFSETQ. The CDR3 has 16 amino acids. CDR3 DNA: TGCGCCAGCAGCTTGGCCCAGGGCGCTGAATCTTATGGCTACACCTTC. This encodes CASSLAQGAESYGYTF.

Comment on this clonotype: This CDR3 fails to terminate in the conserved phenylalanine or tryptophan, so it likely reflects a read error. This sequence joins TRBV6-2 or TRBV6-3 and TRBJ2-7, with unresolved D. Germline lookup yields CDR1 MNHEY and CDR2 SVGEGT. V shed 7 bases and J shed 3 bases, with 16 bases lying between them. This CDR3 contains 14 residues. CDR3 bases: TGTGCCAGCAATGGCAGCCCTCGGATCTACGAGCAGTACTAC. Protein product: CASNGSPRIYEQYY.

This clonotype was seen at least ten times. This chain connects TRBV5-6 to TRBJ1-5; a possible D gene is TRBD1 (5 bases). V lost 3 bases and J 2 bases, leaving 15 bases between the germline ends. CDR1 is SGHDT and CDR2 is YYEEEE in the germline V gene. This CDR3 comprises 16 residues. The chain's CDR3 is CASSSTAGQGNQPQHF. DNA for the CDR3: TGTGCCAGCAGCTCCACGGCAGGGCAGGGCAATCAGCCCCAGCATTTT.

This clonotype has ten or more counts. The chain has TRBV20-1 and TRBJ1-3; 8 bases map to TRBD1. The germline CDR1 and CDR2 sequences are DFQATT and SNEGSKA (reference sequence). This CDR3 has 14 amino acids. With V trimmed by 4 bases and J by 3 bases, 5 bases remained unmatched. The CDR3 sequence is CSAKSQGGGNTIYF. In DNA, the CDR3 is TGCAGTGCTAAATCACAGGGGGGTGGAAACACCATATATTTT.

The sample holds many counts of this clonotype. The gene calls are TRBV30 and TRBJ1-5; D gene uncertain. The CDR3 is made up of 12 amino acids. Germline V lookup: CDR1 GTSNPN, CDR2 SVGIG (reference sequence). V lost 3 bases, J lost 7 bases, and 10 bases lay in between. The CDR3 DNA follows: TGTGCCTGGAGCCCGGGGAGGCAGCCCCAGCATTTT. Translation gives CAWSPGRQPQHF.